The 13 T cell receptor beta chains presented below share a single source sample, sequenced in a study of T cell repertoires in cytomegalovirus infection. Antigen specificity for these receptors is unknown. TCRdb processed the reads anew with MiXCR; each CDR3 protein has one entry. Here the sample spans 550,000 to 700,000 distinct CDR3 sequences, just under 40% being singletons. The material sequenced was cultured PBMCs, taken from culture after CMV antigen stimulation. The source of these receptors is a human donor in good health (CMV status not recorded). Some clones in this sample may be carry-over from other donors' samples.

This chain uses TRBV12-3 or TRBV12-4 with TRBJ2-2; D is uncertain. Trimming took off 6 bases at V and 6 bases at J, with 11 bases between the two ends. The CDR3 runs 13 residues. The CDR3 coding sequence is TGTGCCAGCAGATCTTGGATCGCCGGGGAGCTGTTTTTT. It is translated as CASRSWIAGELFF.

This clonotype was counted a few times. The J gene is TRBJ2-7, the V gene TRBV20-1; D is perhaps TRBD1 (6 bases). The CDR3 has 13 amino acids. Germline-derived CDR1 and CDR2 are DFQATT and SNEGSKA (reference sequence). V lost 3 bases and J 2 bases, leaving 11 bases between the germline ends. CDR3 DNA: TGCAGTGCTAGGCTGACAGGAACCTACGAGCAGTACTTC. This translates into CSARLTGTYEQYF.

This chain uses TRBV5-4 with TRBJ2-5, with D perhaps matching TRBD1 or TRBD2 (6 bases each). Per the germline V gene, CDR1 is SGHNT and CDR2 is YYREEE (reference sequence). The CDR3 is 15 amino acids. Trimming cost V 0 bases and J 2 bases, with 11 bases left between them. The DNA for the CDR3 is TGTGCCAGCAGCTTGGGTAGGGGGGCTCAAGAGACCCAGTACTTC. It translates to CASSLGRGAQETQYF.

This clonotype was recorded a few times. The V call is TRBV7-2, the J call TRBJ1-3; D unresolved. With 2 bases removed from V and 0 bases from J, the gap between germline ends came to 14 bases. The CDR3 length is 17 residues. Germline lookup yields CDR1 SGHTA and CDR2 FQGNSA. CDR3 DNA: TGTGCCAGCAGCTTATTTTTTATCGAATACTCTGGAAACACCATATATTTT. It yields the protein CASSLFFIEYSGNTIYF.

V gene TRBV6-5 combines with J gene TRBJ2-2; tentative D call: TRBD2 (6 bases). Germline CDR1 and CDR2: MNHEY and SVGAGI. This CDR3 has 15 amino acids. The V gene lost 0 bases and the J gene lost 6 bases, with 11 bases spanning the gap. The DNA for the CDR3 is TGTGCCAGCAGTTACTCCGGGGGATGGGCCGGGGAGCTGTTTTTT. Its protein is CASSYSGGWAGELFF.

The CDR3: CAIGRTEDQPQHF. In DNA form, the CDR3 reads TGTGCCATCGGGAGGACAGAAGATCAGCCCCAGCATTTT. V usage is TRBV10-3 and J usage is TRBJ1-5; D is possibly TRBD1 (6 bases). The ends were cut back, 8 bases at V and 5 bases at J, with 13 bases in the middle. The CDR3 is 13 amino acids. From germline, CDR1 is ENHRY and CDR2 SYGVKD.

J is TRBJ2-7 and V is TRBV7-2, with TRBD1 matching 11 bases. Germline V gives CDR1 SGHTA, CDR2 FQGNSA. V was clipped by 0 bases and J by 6 bases; unmatched bases: 4. The CDR3 has 15 amino acids. For the CDR3, the DNA is TGTGCCAGCAGCTTAGCTGCGGACAGGGGGCGCGAGCAGTACTTC. Translated: CASSLAADRGREQYF.

The chain links TRBV7-9 to TRBJ2-7; 7 bases agree with TRBD2. The CDR3 sequence is 13 residues long. The V gene end was trimmed by 8 bases and the J gene end by 4 bases; junction bases not matched to a gene: 8. Per the germline V gene, CDR1 is SEHNR and CDR2 is FQNEAQ (reference sequence). CDR3 loop: CASRDEGGYEQYF. The CDR3 nucleotides are TGTGCCAGCCGAGACGAGGGAGGGTACGAGCAGTACTTC.

This clonotype was detected only once. V gene TRBV3-1 combines with J gene TRBJ1-1; 7 bases agree with TRBD1. The CDR3 has 15 amino acids. The ends lost 3 bases at V and 5 bases at J; junction bases unmatched: 9. The germline gives CDR1 LGHDT, CDR2 YNNKEL (reference sequence). In nucleotides, the CDR3 is TGTGCCAGCAGCCATGCCGACAGGGCTGGGACTGAAGCTTTCTTT. Its protein is CASSHADRAGTEAFF.

The gene calls are TRBV20-1 and TRBJ1-1; D unresolved. Looked up from germline, CDR1 is DFQATT and CDR2 is SNEGSKA (reference sequence). Trimming pared 0 bases from V and 10 bases from J, leaving 15 bases between. The CDR3 spans 13 residues. The CDR3, as DNA: TGCAGTGCTAGAGATACCGGAGGGTGGGGAGCTTTCTTT. Translation: CSARDTGGWGAFF.

The chain couples TRBV7-2 to TRBJ2-1; 13 nucleotides match TRBD2. The CDR3 is made up of 14 amino acids. The V and J ends lost 8 bases and 10 bases, in that order; junction bases with no gene match: 8. Germline V CDR1 and CDR2: SGHTA, FQGNSA. Here the CDR3 reads CASRTSGGAGEQFF. The CDR3 DNA is TGTGCCAGCCGTACTAGCGGGGGGGCGGGGGAGCAGTTCTTC.

The CDR3 DNA is TGTGCCAGCCATCAGACGGTGAACACTGAAGCTTTCTTT. Translating it yields CASHQTVNTEAFF. The rearrangement links TRBV19 to TRBJ1-1; D gene uncertain. The V end was cut by 9 bases, the J end by 0 bases, with 11 bases between. This CDR3 spans 13 amino acids. Germline V gene sequence: CDR1 LNHDA, CDR2 SQIVND (reference sequence).

The gene calls are TRBV7-9 and TRBJ2-7; D tentatively fits TRBD1 or TRBD2 (6 bases each). Germline V gives CDR1 SEHNR, CDR2 FQNEAQ (reference sequence). Trimming removed 5 bases from V and 0 bases from J, with 17 bases in between. The CDR3 has 16 amino acids. The CDR3 sequence: CASSPEEGVTSYEQYF. CDR3 bases: TGTGCCAGCAGCCCGGAGGAGGGGGTGACCTCCTACGAGCAGTACTTC.